Listed below are T cell receptor beta chains from one sample, sequenced in a study of cytomegalovirus exposure and HLA in healthy donors. Clones were sequenced by immunoSEQ multiplex PCR, and TCRdb holds only the in-frame ones, with some missing. The table shows about 110,000 clones, with around 77% occurring only once. The source material was PBMCs. The receptors were gathered from a woman under 40 in good health and CMV-seropositive. The CDR3 runs from the conserved cysteine through the conserved F or W. Each record gives: CDR3 DNA, CDR3 protein, clone size, D gene, V gene, J gene. A D gene is named only where the DNA matches it firmly. For some rows the clone size is stated as once, few or many, or as a class when expanded; others skip it.

CDR3 DNA: TGTGCCAGTAGTATAGGAACGGTTGGGAGGGACGAGCAGTACTTC
CDR3 protein: CASSIGTVGRDEQYF
clone size: NA
D gene: TRBD2
V gene: TRBV19
J gene: TRBJ2-7

CDR3 DNA: TGTGCCAGCTCACCACCGGAGACAGGGCTTAGTTATGGCTACACCTTC
CDR3 protein: CASSPPETGLSYGYTF
clone size: once
D gene: TRBD1
V gene: TRBV18
J gene: TRBJ1-2

CDR3 DNA: TGTGCCAGCAGCTCAGGGACAGGGAGAGGCTATGGCTACACCTTC
CDR3 protein: CASSSGTGRGYGYTF
clone size: NA
D gene: TRBD1
V gene: TRBV7-2
J gene: TRBJ1-2

CDR3 DNA: TGTGCCAGAAGCCCCAAACGGGCGGAGGAGGCTTTCTTT
CDR3 protein: CARSPKRAEEAFF
clone size: NA
D gene: NA
V gene: TRBV5-3
J gene: TRBJ1-1

CDR3 DNA: TGTGCCAGTAGTCGCAGGGTCGCTAGCACAGATACGCAGTATTTT
CDR3 protein: CASSRRVASTDTQYF
clone size: once
D gene: NA
V gene: TRBV19
J gene: TRBJ2-3

CDR3 DNA: TGTGCCAGCAGCGACAGGGTTGTTGAAAAACTGTTTTTT
CDR3 protein: CASSDRVVEKLFF
clone size: NA
D gene: TRBD1
V gene: TRBV27
J gene: TRBJ1-4

CDR3 DNA: TGTGCCAGCAGTCAGGGTTACACTAATGAAAAACTGTTTTTT
CDR3 protein: CASSQGYTNEKLFF
clone size: few
D gene: NA
V gene: TRBV2
J gene: TRBJ1-4

CDR3 DNA: TGCGCCAGCAGCTTGGCCGCCTATTCCTACAATGAGCAGTTCTTC
CDR3 protein: CASSLAAYSYNEQFF
clone size: NA
D gene: NA
V gene: TRBV5-1
J gene: TRBJ2-1

CDR3 DNA: TGTGCCAGCAGCCCATCGGGGGGATATGGGGCCAACGTCCTGACTTTC
CDR3 protein: CASSPSGGYGANVLTF
clone size: NA
D gene: TRBD2
V gene: TRBV11-3
J gene: TRBJ2-6

CDR3 DNA: TGTGCCAGCAGTGAAAGGTTGGGTTCAGGGAAGTATGGCTACACCTTC
CDR3 protein: CASSERLGSGKYGYTF
clone size: few
D gene: NA
V gene: TRBV25-1
J gene: TRBJ1-2

CDR3 DNA: TGTGCCAGCTCACCACAGCGACAGGGTAACACCGGGGAGCTGTTTTTT
CDR3 protein: CASSPQRQGNTGELFF
clone size: NA
D gene: TRBD1
V gene: TRBV18
J gene: TRBJ2-2

CDR3 DNA: TGCGCCAGCAGCGCCACGACAGGGGGATCGGGGACCCAGTACTTC
CDR3 protein: CASSATTGGSGTQYF
clone size: few
D gene: TRBD1
V gene: TRBV5-1
J gene: TRBJ2-5

CDR3 DNA: TGCGCCACCCAGAGGGGCAATCAGCCCCAGCATTTT
CDR3 protein: CATQRGNQPQHF
clone size: once
D gene: NA
V gene: TRBV10-2
J gene: TRBJ1-5

CDR3 DNA: TGTGCCAGCAGCATAACAGGGGCCTCTAACTATGGCTACACCTTC
CDR3 protein: CASSITGASNYGYTF
clone size: NA
D gene: TRBD1
V gene: TRBV9
J gene: TRBJ1-2

CDR3 DNA: TGTGCCAGTAGTAGAACCGGGACAGCTTCCTACGAGCAGTACTTC
CDR3 protein: CASSRTGTASYEQYF
clone size: NA
D gene: TRBD1
V gene: TRBV19
J gene: TRBJ2-7

CDR3 DNA: TGTGCCAGCAGTATGGGGACAGGGGGCAACTATGGCTACACCTTC
CDR3 protein: CASSMGTGGNYGYTF
clone size: NA
D gene: TRBD1
V gene: TRBV6-5
J gene: TRBJ1-2

CDR3 DNA: TGTGCCAGCACCAACGGGGGGGGAGGGACAGATACGCAGTATTTT
CDR3 protein: CASTNGGGGTDTQYF
clone size: NA
D gene: TRBD2
V gene: TRBV5-6
J gene: TRBJ2-3

CDR3 DNA: TGTGCCAGCAGCCCACCTGGGGGACTAGCGTCAGATACGCAGTATTTT
CDR3 protein: CASSPPGGLASDTQYF
clone size: NA
D gene: TRBD2
V gene: TRBV5-4
J gene: TRBJ2-3

CDR3 DNA: TGTGCCAGTAGTATGGTGTGGCCCTCCCTCGAGCAGTACTTC
CDR3 protein: CASSMVWPSLEQYF
clone size: NA
D gene: NA
V gene: TRBV19
J gene: TRBJ2-7

CDR3 DNA: TGTGCCAGCAGCTTTTCAGGGGGCTCCTACAATGAGCAGTTCTTC
CDR3 protein: CASSFSGGSYNEQFF
clone size: NA
D gene: NA
V gene: TRBV21-1
J gene: TRBJ2-1

CDR3 DNA: TGTGCCAGCAGTTACTCCGGGCCCAGGGGGGATTCACCCCTCCACTTT
CDR3 protein: CASSYSGPRGDSPLHF
clone size: NA
D gene: TRBD1
V gene: TRBV6-5
J gene: TRBJ1-6

CDR3 DNA: TGTGCCAGCAGCCCCACCGAGTTGGGGCAGCAAGATACGCAGTATTTT
CDR3 protein: CASSPTELGQQDTQYF
clone size: NA
D gene: NA
V gene: TRBV5-6
J gene: TRBJ2-3

CDR3 DNA: TGCAGCGTGGGGACAGGATTGAACACTGAAGCTTTCTTT
CDR3 protein: CSVGTGLNTEAFF
clone size: NA
D gene: TRBD1
V gene: TRBV29-1
J gene: TRBJ1-1

CDR3 DNA: TGTGCCAGCGGGGGAGGGACCTCCTACGAGCAGTACTTC
CDR3 protein: CASGGGTSYEQYF
clone size: NA
D gene: TRBD2
V gene: TRBV11-2
J gene: TRBJ2-7

CDR3 DNA: TGTGCCAGCAGCTTAGAGAGGTGGGGCACTAGCGGGAGATCCGGGGAGCTGTTTTTT
CDR3 protein: CASSLERWGTSGRSGELFF
clone size: NA
D gene: TRBD2
V gene: TRBV7-2
J gene: TRBJ2-2

CDR3 DNA: TGTGCCAGCAGCTATAGCGGGAGCAATGAGCAGTTCTTC
CDR3 protein: CASSYSGSNEQFF
clone size: NA
D gene: TRBD2
V gene: TRBV5-8
J gene: TRBJ2-1

CDR3 DNA: TGTGCCAGCAGCTCCCTTGCGGGATACGAGCAGTACTTC
CDR3 protein: CASSSLAGYEQYF
clone size: NA
D gene: NA
V gene: TRBV5-6
J gene: TRBJ2-7

CDR3 DNA: TGTGCCAGCAGACCGGGACAGGGGTCTGAAGCTTTCTTT
CDR3 protein: CASRPGQGSEAFF
clone size: NA
D gene: TRBD1
V gene: TRBV6-4
J gene: TRBJ1-1